This is a list of T cell receptor beta chains from one sample in a study of T cells in Graves' hyperthyroidism and ophthalmopathy. TCRdb reanalysed the multiplex PCR reads using MiXCR and keeps one entry per CDR3 protein. The sample carries 360,000 or so distinct CDR3 sequences, approximately 19% recorded once. Sequenced material: blood. All receptors come from a woman aged 18 to 35 with Graves' hyperthyroidism. CDR3s include the opening cysteine and the closing phenylalanine or tryptophan. The D gene is left open where the match is weak. For some rows the clone size is stated as once, few or many, or as a class when expanded; others skip it.

clone size: few; D gene: TRBD1; J gene: TRBJ1-2; V gene: TRBV18; CDR3 protein: CASSEGQGGGYTF; CDR3 DNA: TGTGCCAGCTCCGAGGGACAGGGAGGCGGCTACACCTTC
clone size: many; D gene: -; J gene: TRBJ1-2; V gene: TRBV14; CDR3 protein: CASSQDRGSGYTF; CDR3 DNA: TGTGCCAGCAGCCAAGATAGAGGGAGCGGCTACACCTTC
clone size: -; D gene: TRBD1; J gene: TRBJ2-5; V gene: TRBV28; CDR3 protein: CASSWDRGTETQYF; CDR3 DNA: TGTGCCAGCAGTTGGGACAGGGGTACTGAGACCCAGTACTTC
clone size: many; D gene: TRBD1; J gene: TRBJ1-2; V gene: TRBV12-3/TRBV12-4; CDR3 protein: CASSFRGHGYTF; CDR3 DNA: TGTGCCAGCAGTTTCAGGGGGCATGGCTACACCTTC
clone size: many; D gene: TRBD1; J gene: TRBJ1-5; V gene: TRBV12-3/TRBV12-4; CDR3 protein: CASSLSDRGSNQPQHF; CDR3 DNA: TGTGCCAGCAGTTTGTCTGACAGGGGGAGCAATCAGCCCCAGCATTTT
clone size: few; D gene: -; J gene: TRBJ2-3; V gene: TRBV5-1; CDR3 protein: CASGPHWLSDTQYF; CDR3 DNA: TGCGCCAGCGGTCCGCATTGGCTCTCAGATACGCAGTATTTT
clone size: many; D gene: -; J gene: TRBJ1-5; V gene: TRBV27; CDR3 protein: CASSFGGQPQHF; CDR3 DNA: TGTGCCAGCAGTTTCGGCGGACAGCCCCAGCATTTT
clone size: -; D gene: -; J gene: TRBJ1-2; V gene: TRBV4-2; CDR3 protein: CAVNGRNYGYTF; CDR3 DNA: TGTGCCGTTAACGGACGAAACTATGGCTACACCTTC
clone size: many; D gene: TRBD1; J gene: TRBJ1-2; V gene: TRBV5-4; CDR3 protein: CASSQVLQGDGYTF; CDR3 DNA: TGTGCCAGCAGCCAAGTGTTGCAGGGGGATGGCTACACCTTC
clone size: many; D gene: -; J gene: TRBJ2-7; V gene: TRBV30; CDR3 protein: CAWQEGLGSYEQYF; CDR3 DNA: TGTGCCTGGCAGGAAGGACTGGGCTCCTACGAGCAGTACTTC
clone size: many; D gene: -; J gene: TRBJ1-1; V gene: TRBV6-1; CDR3 protein: CASSLHGRNTEAFF; CDR3 DNA: TGTGCCAGCAGTCTGCACGGACGGAACACTGAAGCTTTCTTT
clone size: few; D gene: -; J gene: TRBJ1-2; V gene: TRBV20-1; CDR3 protein: CSAKTPSYGYTF; CDR3 DNA: TGCAGTGCTAAGACTCCTTCCTATGGCTACACCTTC
clone size: many; D gene: TRBD1; J gene: TRBJ1-1; V gene: TRBV20-1; CDR3 protein: CSALQGVWTEAFF; CDR3 DNA: TGCAGTGCCTTACAGGGGGTTTGGACTGAAGCTTTCTTT
clone size: -; D gene: TRBD1; J gene: TRBJ2-4; V gene: TRBV4-1; CDR3 protein: CASSHNRQGGTKNIQYF; CDR3 DNA: TGCGCCAGCAGCCATAACCGACAGGGTGGGACCAAAAACATTCAGTACTTC
clone size: many; D gene: -; J gene: TRBJ1-1; V gene: TRBV11-2; CDR3 protein: CASSWGLTNTEAFF; CDR3 DNA: TGTGCCAGCAGCTGGGGACTGACGAACACTGAAGCTTTCTTT
clone size: many; D gene: TRBD1; J gene: TRBJ2-2; V gene: TRBV28; CDR3 protein: CASRSTGVGNTGELFF; CDR3 DNA: TGTGCCAGCAGATCAACAGGGGTCGGAAACACCGGGGAGCTGTTTTTT
clone size: many; D gene: TRBD1; J gene: TRBJ1-5; V gene: TRBV10-3; CDR3 protein: CATRQGVDQPQHF; CDR3 DNA: TGTGCCACCAGACAGGGAGTGGATCAGCCCCAGCATTTT
clone size: -; D gene: -; J gene: TRBJ1-1; V gene: TRBV3-1; CDR3 protein: CASSHRGTVAFF; CDR3 DNA: TGTGCCAGCAGCCATCGCGGTACTGTAGCTTTCTTT
clone size: -; D gene: TRBD1; J gene: TRBJ1-1; V gene: TRBV3-1; CDR3 protein: CASSQGPGGAWTGAFF; CDR3 DNA: TGTGCCAGCAGCCAAGGACCAGGGGGCGCATGGACAGGGGCTTTCTTT
clone size: many; D gene: -; J gene: TRBJ1-1; V gene: TRBV30; CDR3 protein: CAWRAWTAFRTEAFF; CDR3 DNA: TGTGCCTGGAGAGCATGGACCGCTTTTCGGACTGAAGCTTTCTTT
clone size: many; D gene: -; J gene: TRBJ1-2; V gene: TRBV29-1; CDR3 protein: CSVRVVDGYTF; CDR3 DNA: TGCAGCGTTAGGGTGGTTGATGGCTACACCTTC
clone size: many; D gene: TRBD1; J gene: TRBJ1-1; V gene: TRBV10-1; CDR3 protein: CASRETGWTEAFF; CDR3 DNA: TGCGCCAGCAGAGAGACAGGGTGGACTGAAGCTTTCTTT
clone size: many; D gene: -; J gene: TRBJ1-2; V gene: TRBV27; CDR3 protein: CASSLRARGPLYGYTF; CDR3 DNA: TGTGCCAGCAGTTTAAGGGCCCGAGGACCCCTCTATGGCTACACCTTC
clone size: many; D gene: -; J gene: TRBJ1-2; V gene: TRBV28; CDR3 protein: CASSLSEQGRIYGYTF; CDR3 DNA: TGTGCCAGCAGTTTATCGGAGCAGGGAAGAATCTATGGCTACACCTTC
clone size: -; D gene: TRBD2; J gene: TRBJ2-7; V gene: TRBV6-1; CDR3 protein: CASSEEGTSTEQYF; CDR3 DNA: TGTGCCAGCAGTGAAGAGGGGACTAGCACCGAGCAGTACTTC